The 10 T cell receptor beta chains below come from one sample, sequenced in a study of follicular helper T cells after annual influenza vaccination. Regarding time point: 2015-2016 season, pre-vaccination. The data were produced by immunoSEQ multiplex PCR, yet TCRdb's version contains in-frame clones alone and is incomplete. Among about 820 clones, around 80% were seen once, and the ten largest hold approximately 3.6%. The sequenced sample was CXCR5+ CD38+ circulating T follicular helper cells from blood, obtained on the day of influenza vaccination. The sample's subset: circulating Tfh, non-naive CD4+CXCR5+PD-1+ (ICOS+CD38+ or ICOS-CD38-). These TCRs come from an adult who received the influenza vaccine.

CDR3: CASSEMDLSSYNEQFF. The CDR3 nucleotides read TGTGCCAGCAGTGAAATGGACTTGAGCTCCTACAATGAGCAGTTCTTC. The J gene is TRBJ2-1, the V gene TRBV2; D is possibly TRBD2 (5 bases). Trimming pared 2 bases from V and 0 bases from J, leaving 11 bases between. This CDR3 region has 16 residues. The germline CDR1 and CDR2 sequences are SNHLY and FYNNEI.

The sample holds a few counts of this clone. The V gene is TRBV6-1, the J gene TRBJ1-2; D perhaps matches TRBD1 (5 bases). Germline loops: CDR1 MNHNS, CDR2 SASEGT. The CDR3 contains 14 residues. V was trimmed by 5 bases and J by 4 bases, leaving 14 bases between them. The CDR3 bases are TGTGCCAGCAGTTCGGATGGTCAGGGCTATGGCTACACCTTC. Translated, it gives CASSSDGQGYGYTF.

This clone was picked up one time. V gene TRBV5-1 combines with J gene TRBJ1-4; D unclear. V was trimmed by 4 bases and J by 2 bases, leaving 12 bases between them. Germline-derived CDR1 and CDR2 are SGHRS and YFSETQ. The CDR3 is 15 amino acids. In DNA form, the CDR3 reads TGCGCCAGCAGCGATCCCGGAGGGACTAATGAAAAACTGTTTTTT. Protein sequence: CASSDPGGTNEKLFF.

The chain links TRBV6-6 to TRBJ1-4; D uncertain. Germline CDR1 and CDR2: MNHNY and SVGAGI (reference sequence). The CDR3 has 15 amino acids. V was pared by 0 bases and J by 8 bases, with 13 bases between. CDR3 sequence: CASSYSYNGGEKLFF. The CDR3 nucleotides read TGTGCCAGCAGTTACTCGTACAACGGTGGCGAAAAACTGTTTTTT.

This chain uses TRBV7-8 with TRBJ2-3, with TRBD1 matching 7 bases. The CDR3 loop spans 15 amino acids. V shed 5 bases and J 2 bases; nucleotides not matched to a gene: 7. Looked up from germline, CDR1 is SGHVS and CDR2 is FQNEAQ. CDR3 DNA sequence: TGTGCCAGCAGCAGAACGGACAGGTACACAGATACGCAGTATTTT. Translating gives CASSRTDRYTDTQYF.

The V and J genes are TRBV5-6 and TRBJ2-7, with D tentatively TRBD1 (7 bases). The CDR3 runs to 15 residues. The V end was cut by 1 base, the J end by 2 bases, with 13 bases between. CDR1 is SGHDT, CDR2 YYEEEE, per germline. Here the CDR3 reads CASSLSGDSTYEQYF. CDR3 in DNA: TGTGCCAGCAGCTTGTCGGGGGACAGTACCTACGAGCAGTACTTC.

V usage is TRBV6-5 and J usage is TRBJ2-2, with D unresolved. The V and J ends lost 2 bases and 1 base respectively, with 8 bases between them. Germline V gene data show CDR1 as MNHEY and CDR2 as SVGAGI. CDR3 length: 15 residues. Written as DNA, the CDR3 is TGTGCCAGCAGTTACCAAGAGCGGAACACCGGGGAGCTGTTTTTT. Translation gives CASSYQERNTGELFF.

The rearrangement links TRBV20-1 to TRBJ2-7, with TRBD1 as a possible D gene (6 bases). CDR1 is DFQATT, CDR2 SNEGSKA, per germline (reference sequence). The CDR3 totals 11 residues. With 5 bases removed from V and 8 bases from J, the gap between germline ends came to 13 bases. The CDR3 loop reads CSAGRDTKQYF. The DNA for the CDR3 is TGCAGTGCTGGAAGGGACACAAAGCAGTACTTC.

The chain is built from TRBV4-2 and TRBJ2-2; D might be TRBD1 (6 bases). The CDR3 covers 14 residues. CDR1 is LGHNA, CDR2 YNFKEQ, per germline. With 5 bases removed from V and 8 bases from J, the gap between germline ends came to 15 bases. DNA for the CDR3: TGTGCCAGCAGCTCAAGCAGGGGTGTGGGGGAGCTGTTTTTT. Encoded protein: CASSSSRGVGELFF.

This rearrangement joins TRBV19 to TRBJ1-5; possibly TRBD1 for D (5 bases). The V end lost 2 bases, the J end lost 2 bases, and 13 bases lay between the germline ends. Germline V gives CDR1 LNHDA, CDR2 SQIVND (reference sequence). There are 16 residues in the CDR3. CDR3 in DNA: TGTGCCAGTAGTATAACCCCAGGGCGGGGCAATCAGCCCCAGCATTTT. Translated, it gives CASSITPGRGNQPQHF.